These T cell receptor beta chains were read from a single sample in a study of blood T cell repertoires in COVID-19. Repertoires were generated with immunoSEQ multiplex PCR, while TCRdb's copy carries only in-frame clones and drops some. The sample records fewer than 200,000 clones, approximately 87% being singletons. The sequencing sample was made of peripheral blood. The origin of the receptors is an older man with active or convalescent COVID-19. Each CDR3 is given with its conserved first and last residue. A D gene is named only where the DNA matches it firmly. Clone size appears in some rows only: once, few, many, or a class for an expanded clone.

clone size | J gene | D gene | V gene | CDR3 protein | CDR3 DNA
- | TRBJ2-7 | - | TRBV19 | CAVGGPPTYEQYF | TGTGCCGTAGGGGGTCCCCCTACCTACGAGCAGTACTTC
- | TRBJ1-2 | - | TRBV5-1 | CASSLSSGREGYTF | TGCGCCAGCAGCTTGTCGTCCGGGAGGGAGGGCTACACCTTC
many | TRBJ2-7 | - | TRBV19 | CASSTRFGHIQSSSYEQYF | TGTGCCAGTAGTACTCGTTTCGGACACATTCAATCAAGCTCCTACGAGCAGTACTTC
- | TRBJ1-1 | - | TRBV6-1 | CASSEDRARTEAFF | TGTGCCAGCAGTGAAGACAGGGCCCGCACTGAAGCTTTCTTT
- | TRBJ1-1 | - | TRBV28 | CASSSHMNTEAFF | TGTGCCAGCAGTTCACATATGAACACTGAAGCTTTCTTT
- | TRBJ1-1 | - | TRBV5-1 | CASSLDPPGTEAFF | TGCGCCAGCAGCTTGGACCCCCCCGGCACTGAAGCTTTCTTT
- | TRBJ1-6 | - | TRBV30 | CAWNPGGASYNSPLHF | TGTGCCTGGAACCCTGGGGGGGCATCCTATAATTCACCCCTCCACTTT
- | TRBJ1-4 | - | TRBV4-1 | CASSPSMWGVNEKLFF | TGCGCCAGCAGCCCCTCAATGTGGGGGGTTAATGAAAAACTGTTTTTT
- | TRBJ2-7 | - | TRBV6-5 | CASSPDRAGKNEQYF | TGTGCCAGCAGTCCCGACAGGGCGGGGAAGAACGAGCAGTACTTC
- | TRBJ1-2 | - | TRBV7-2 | CASSLVHQVIGYTF | TGTGCCAGCAGCTTAGTACACCAGGTTATAGGCTACACCTTC
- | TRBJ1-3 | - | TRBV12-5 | CASGLNAGILSGNTIYF | TGTGCTAGTGGTTTGAACGCGGGGATCCTCTCTGGAAACACCATATATTTT
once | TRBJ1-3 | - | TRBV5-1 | CASSPNRVESGNTIYF | TGCGCCAGCAGCCCAAACAGGGTAGAATCTGGAAACACCATATATTTT
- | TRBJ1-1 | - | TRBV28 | CASSFGVRNTEAFF | TGTGCCAGCAGTTTTGGAGTTAGGAACACTGAAGCTTTCTTT
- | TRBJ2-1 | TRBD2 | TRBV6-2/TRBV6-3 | CASSPTSGGYNEQFF | TGTGCCAGCAGCCCCACTAGCGGGGGGTACAATGAGCAGTTCTTC
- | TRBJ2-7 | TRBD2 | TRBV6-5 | CASSYGAGRGEQYF | TGTGCCAGCAGTTACGGGGCAGGGAGGGGTGAGCAGTACTTC
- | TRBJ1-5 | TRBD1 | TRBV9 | CASSAGQGTEPQHF | TGTGCCAGCAGCGCCGGACAGGGAACAGAGCCCCAGCATTTT
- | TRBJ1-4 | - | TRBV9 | CASSVGGADEKLFF | TGTGCCAGCAGCGTAGGTGGGGCAGATGAAAAACTGTTTTTT